Listed below are T cell receptor beta chains from one sample, sequenced in a study of blood T cell repertoires in COVID-19. TCRdb's copy holds only in-frame clones and misses some; the assay was immunoSEQ multiplex PCR. The profile shows more than 45,000 clones, approximately 81% of them singletons. The sequenced sample was peripheral blood. The origin of the receptors is a man in his forties or fifties with active COVID-19. Both conserved end residues are trimmed from each CDR3. Each record gives: V gene, CDR3 protein.

TRBV9 | ASSLPLRDRGNSPLH
TRBV6-6 | ASRIGQTRHEQF
TRBV6-5 | ASSYTLAGYNEQF
TRBV10-3 | AISEMFGRTEAF
TRBV9 | ASSERSTDTQY
TRBV5-1 | ASSILAGLGGEQF
TRBV6-5 | ASSYGLAGGEQY
TRBV11-2 | ASSLSRSEQY
TRBV18 | ASSPLTSGRFNEQF
TRBV6-1 | ASSEDPGGNSPLH
TRBV12-3/TRBV12-4 | ASSPPGDEEQY
TRBV5-4 | ASSPLGGTSGRRDTGELF
TRBV12-5 | ASGPTKGSATEAF
TRBV24-1 | ATSDWDRGHQETQY
TRBV5-1 | ASSLAAGQELDEQY
TRBV27 | ASSSWGLAETTDTQY
TRBV28 | ASTSGSFSYEQY
TRBV30 | AWSVSVNTEAF
TRBV10-3 | AIRASGRARNEQF
TRBV7-8 | ASSQRYEQY
TRBV5-1 | ASSETGGIYEQY
TRBV27 | ASSLFGTGELF
TRBV28 | ASSRFSPLH
TRBV10-3 | ATRDGAGAYGYT
TRBV5-6 | ASSFGGGIQPQH
TRBV19 | ASNIGYYGYT
TRBV4-1 | ASSSPGTSYEQY
TRBV19 | ASSLGLAGSYSEEANTGELF
TRBV13 | ASSLGPGLPGNTIY
TRBV5-4 | ASSPPRVNQPQH
TRBV30 | AWSNKGVDTEAF
TRBV28 | ASSRNGSPTYEQY
TRBV13 | ASNRSGGAPEGEQY
TRBV28 | ASSFTGGLYGYT
TRBV9 | ASSAGLEAQY
TRBV19 | ASSIQSRREQF
TRBV30 | ACVPPGLAGRNYEQY
TRBV5-1 | ARSLGGGDDEQY
TRBV5-1 | ASSLRQGKETQY
TRBV28 | ASSSQTVWNTEAF
TRBV10-1 | ASSESVRPNSYNEQF
TRBV24-1 | ATSNGQPNTEAF